Below are 24 T cell receptor beta chains sequenced from a single sample in a study of molecular identifiers for immune sequencing clone quantification. TCRdb analysed the PCR reads with MiXCR anew, one entry per CDR3 protein. Of some 65,000 distinct CDR3 sequences in the sample, approximately 17% are singletons; the top ten hold 1.5% to 1.7%. The sequenced material came from naive CD8+ T cells from blood, with Jurkat cell RNA spiked in. Regarding subset: FACS-sorted CD8+CD4-CCR7+CD45RA+ naive T cells. The receptors were sampled from a human donor in good health. Some libraries in this study had Jurkat cell RNA spiked in.

This clonotype has at least ten counts. DNA of the CDR3: TGTGCCAGCAGTGGAAGACAGACGACTAACTATGGCTACACCTTC. Protein product: CASSGRQTTNYGYTF. The rearrangement joins TRBV6-2 or TRBV6-3 to TRBJ1-2; D is possibly TRBD1 (5 bases). Germline CDR1 MNHEY, CDR2 SVGEGT. The CDR3 is 15 amino acids. V lost 5 bases and J 0 bases, leaving 13 bases between the germline ends.

This clonotype was seen ten or more times. This chain uses TRBV28 with TRBJ2-6, with no clear D. V lost 7 bases and J lost 0, with 10 bases in between. The CDR3 spans 15 residues. In germline, CDR1 is MDHEN, CDR2 SYDVKM. The CDR3 DNA follows: TGTGCCAGCACCGCGGATAACTCTGGGGCCAACGTCCTGACTTTC. This codes for CASTADNSGANVLTF.

This clonotype was counted at least ten times. The chain couples TRBV6-1 to TRBJ1-1, with D tentatively TRBD1 (5 bases). Germline CDR1 and CDR2: MNHNS and SASEGT. The V end lost 6 bases, the J end lost 6 bases, and 8 bases lay between the germline ends. CDR3 length equals 11 residues. Written as DNA, the CDR3 is TGTGCCAGCAGGGTGACAGCTGAAGCTTTCTTT. It yields the protein CASRVTAEAFF.

This clonotype has at least ten counts. The chain uses TRBV11-3 and TRBJ1-6, with TRBD1 matching 9 bases. The CDR3 has 16 amino acids. Germline values: CDR1 SGHNT, CDR2 YENEEA. Unmatched junction bases numbered 11, after V lost 5 bases and J lost 9 bases. CDR3 sequence reads: CASSPRGTGSSSPLHF. The CDR3 DNA sequence: TGTGCCAGCAGCCCTCGCGGGACAGGGTCAAGTTCACCCCTCCACTTT.

Comments on this clonotype: The junction does not match germline at one end; this may be a read error. The chain recombines TRBV27 with TRBJ2-7; unclear D gene. CDR1 is MNHEY and CDR2 is SMNVEV in the germline V gene (reference sequence). CDR3 length: 12 residues. This chain's CDR3 is CAGSSDPYEQYF. In nucleotides, the CDR3 is TGTGCCGGCAGTTCGGACCCCTACGAGCAGTACTTC.

This clonotype was counted many times. V is TRBV7-2 and J is TRBJ1-1, with D hard to call. Germline V CDR1 and CDR2: SGHTA, FQGNSA. The V end lost 5 bases, the J end lost 8 bases, and 15 bases lay between the germline ends. The CDR3 consists of 13 residues. The CDR3 here is CASSNPTRPEAFF. The CDR3 DNA follows: TGTGCCAGCAGCAACCCGACCCGACCGGAAGCTTTCTTT.

This clonotype was detected ten times or more. V is TRBV4-2 and J is TRBJ2-1; D is undetermined. V dropped 5 bases and J dropped 6 bases, with 11 bases sitting between them. The V gene's germline CDR1 is LGHNA and CDR2 YNFKEQ. The CDR3 sequence is 13 residues long. The CDR3 sequence is CASSSESFNEQFF. The DNA of the CDR3 is TGTGCCAGCAGCTCCGAGAGCTTCAATGAGCAGTTCTTC.

This clonotype was recorded many times. The genes are TRBV21-1 and TRBJ1-1; TRBD1 reflects the table's D call only, with no check against the DNA. TRBV21-1 is a pseudogene locus. This CDR3 comprises 16 residues. The CDR3 loop is CASSIEGGGGDTEAFF. The CDR3 DNA is TGTGCCAGCAGCATCGAAGGGGGTGGGGGAGACACTGAAGCTTTCTTT.

This clonotype was counted many times. This rearrangement joins TRBV19 to TRBJ1-4; 8 bases fit TRBD1. There are 16 residues in the CDR3. With V trimmed by 3 bases and J by 4 bases, 7 bases remained unmatched. Germline assignment: CDR1 LNHDA and CDR2 SQIVND (reference sequence). Here the CDR3 DNA reads TGTGCCAGTAGTATGGACAGGGAGGGGGATAATGAAAAACTGTTTTTT. It translates to CASSMDREGDNEKLFF.

As for this clonotype: This may stem from a read error, because a much larger clone lies one nucleotide away. The V call is TRBV5-6, the J call TRBJ2-3, with TRBD2 matching 13 bases. CDR3 length: 18 amino acids. Germline lookup yields CDR1 SGHDT and CDR2 YYEEEE. J was trimmed by 4 bases and V by 7 bases; bases with no gene match: 15. This chain's CDR3 is CASGLGLAGANPADTQYF. In nucleotides, the CDR3 is TGTGCCAGCGGCCTTGGACTAGCGGGAGCTAACCCGGCAGATACGCAGTATTTT.

Points on this clonotype: A much bigger clone sits one base away, suggesting this may be a read error. The rearrangement uses TRBV5-3 and TRBJ2-7; D not resolved. TRBV5-3 is designated an ORF whose function remains uncertain. The CDR3 spans 14 residues. The CDR3 coding sequence is TGTGCCAGCAGCTTGGCCCCGCAAGGCTACAAGCAGTACTTC. This sequence encodes CASSLAPQGYKQYF.

About this clonotype itself: A read error is possible here, since a much larger clone lies one base away. The chain carries TRBV3-1 and TRBJ2-7; TRBD2 might be the D (6 bases). The CDR3 spans 13 residues. The germline gives CDR1 LGHDT, CDR2 YNNKEL (reference sequence). The CDR3 coding sequence is TGTGCCAGCAGCCTCTCGGAGGGCCGTGAGCAGTGCTTC. Amino acid sequence: CASSLSEGREQCF.

Regarding this clonotype: Since a much larger clone is just one base distant, this may be a read error. The chain recombines TRBV1 with TRBJ2-3; the table gives TRBD2 as D, unverified against the DNA. TRBV1 is a pseudogene locus. This CDR3 is 15 amino acids long. The CDR3 reads CTSSLDSWSGGAQYF. Written as DNA, the CDR3 is TGCACCAGCAGCCTAGATTCTTGGAGCGGGGGAGCGCAGTATTTT.

The sample holds many counts of this clonotype. The chain couples TRBV14 to TRBJ2-1; TRBD2 matches at 13 bases. With V trimmed by 4 bases and J by 4 bases, 10 bases remained unmatched. The germline CDR1 and CDR2 sequences are SGHDN and FVKESK. CDR3 length: 18 residues. The DNA for the CDR3 is TGTGCCAGCAGCCTTCACCTCTCGGGACTAGCGGGATACAATGAGCAGTTCTTC. It encodes CASSLHLSGLAGYNEQFF.

The sample holds many counts of this clonotype. CDR3: CATSRGGLAGETQYF. The CDR3 DNA reads as TGTGCCACCAGCAGAGGTGGACTAGCGGGAGAGACCCAGTACTTC. The chain is built from TRBV15 and TRBJ2-5; 11 bases are a match to TRBD2. V gave up 1 base and J gave up 4 bases; unmatched junction bases: 2. This CDR3 has 15 amino acids. The germline gives CDR1 LNHNV, CDR2 YYDKDF (reference sequence).

This clonotype was observed a handful of times. The V and J genes are TRBV30 and TRBJ1-2; D not certain. CDR3 length equals 16 residues. V lost 0 bases, J lost 6 bases, and 20 bases lay in between. Germline assignment: CDR1 GTSNPN and CDR2 SVGIG (reference sequence). The CDR3 bases are TGTGCCTGGAGTGTAGTAGAAAAACTTCCGCGAGATGGCTACACCTTC. It yields the protein CAWSVVEKLPRDGYTF.

This clonotype was found many times. The J gene is TRBJ2-7, the V gene TRBV5-6; tentative D call: TRBD1 (5 bases). The CDR3 sequence is 13 residues long. Between the trimmed V and J ends, which lost 1 base and 4 bases, there was a span of 9 bases. Per the germline V gene, CDR1 is SGHDT and CDR2 is YYEEEE. The DNA for the CDR3 is TGTGCCAGCAGCTTGCGACAGTCTTACGAGCAGTACTTC. Amino acid sequence: CASSLRQSYEQYF.

The CDR3 protein is CASSVGLAGGTDTQYF. As DNA, the CDR3 is TGTGCCAGCAGCGTAGGGCTAGCGGGAGGGACTGATACGCAGTATTTT. The chain recombines TRBV9 with TRBJ2-3; the match to TRBD2 covers 12 bases. The CDR3 runs to 16 residues. V lost 0 bases, J lost 6 bases, and 5 bases stayed unmatched. Germline-derived CDR1 and CDR2 are SGDLS and YYNGEE. The entire variable domain, with the rest obtained from reference TRBV9 and TRBJ2-3, is as follows: DSGVTQTPKHLITATGQRVTLRCSPRSGDLSVYWYQQSLDQGLQFLIQYYNGEERAKGNILERFSAQQFPDLHSELNLSSLELGDSALYFCASSVGLAGGTDTQYFGPGTRLTVL.

This clonotype was observed a few times. This could be a read error, since a much larger clone is one nucleotide away. The V call is TRBV10-3, the J call TRBJ2-7; 7 nucleotides align to TRBD1. This CDR3 comprises 13 residues. Germline values: CDR1 ENHRY, CDR2 SYGVKD. This chain's CDR3 is CAISGPDRDEHYF. CDR3 coding DNA: TGTGCCATCAGCGGCCCCGACAGGGACGAGCATTACTTC.

This clonotype was recorded a few times. CDR3 sequence reads: CASKLGTAGFYEQYF. CDR3 sequence (DNA): TGTGCCAGCAAATTAGGGACAGCAGGTTTCTACGAGCAGTACTTC. The V call is TRBV27, the J call TRBJ2-7; 7 bases map to TRBD1. V trimming: 7 bases; J trimming: 3 bases; junction bases outside the gene matches: 12. Germline V CDR1 and CDR2: MNHEY, SMNVEV (reference sequence). This CDR3 is built from 15 residues.

This clonotype was counted many times. A junction boundary mismatches the germline segment, possibly from a read error. The chain employs TRBV20-1 and TRBJ2-6, with D hard to call. The CDR3 is made up of 14 amino acids. Germline V gene lookup returns CDR1 DFQATT and CDR2 SNEGSKA (reference sequence). CDR3 region: CSARVPSGANVLTF. The CDR3 bases are TGCAGTGCAAGAGTGCCCTCTGGGGCCAACGTCCTGACTTTC.

This clonotype showed up many times. The chain has TRBV19 and TRBJ2-1; D not certain. The CDR3 is 16 amino acids. Germline assignment: CDR1 LNHDA and CDR2 SQIVND (reference sequence). V lost 5 bases to trimming and J lost 4 bases, with 18 bases between them. CDR3 bases: TGTGCCAGTAGTTCCCCCCCACTATTGCCATACAATGAGCAGTTCTTC. Translated, it gives CASSSPPLLPYNEQFF.

Many counts were recorded for this clonotype. This chain connects TRBV4-1 to TRBJ2-7; 14 bases line up with TRBD2. The V segment lost 4 bases and the J segment 3 bases; nucleotides outside the gene matches: 11. The germline V gene encodes CDR1 MGHRA and CDR2 YSYEKL. The CDR3 length is 18 residues. The CDR3 nucleotides read TGCGCCAGCAGCCCGGGCCCGGGACTAGCGGGAGTGGGCTACGAGCAGTACTTC. Translation: CASSPGPGLAGVGYEQYF.

This clonotype was counted ten times or more. The rearrangement links TRBV7-2 to TRBJ2-1, with 13 bases that match TRBD2. Germline loops: CDR1 SGHTA, CDR2 FQGNSA. Trimming removed 1 base from V and 9 bases from J; junction bases left unmatched: 3. The length of the CDR3 is 15 residues. CDR3 in DNA: TGTGCCAGCAGCTTAGGACTAGCGGGAGGAGGTGAGCAGTTCTTC. Translation: CASSLGLAGGGEQFF. The variable domain in full, with the rest retrieved from reference TRBV7-2 and TRBJ2-1, is GAGVSQSPSNKVTEKGKDVELRCDPISGHTALYWYRQSLGQGLEFLIYFQGNSAPDKSGLPSDRFSAERTGGSVSTLTIQRTQQEDSAVYLCASSLGLAGGGEQFFGPGTRLTVL.